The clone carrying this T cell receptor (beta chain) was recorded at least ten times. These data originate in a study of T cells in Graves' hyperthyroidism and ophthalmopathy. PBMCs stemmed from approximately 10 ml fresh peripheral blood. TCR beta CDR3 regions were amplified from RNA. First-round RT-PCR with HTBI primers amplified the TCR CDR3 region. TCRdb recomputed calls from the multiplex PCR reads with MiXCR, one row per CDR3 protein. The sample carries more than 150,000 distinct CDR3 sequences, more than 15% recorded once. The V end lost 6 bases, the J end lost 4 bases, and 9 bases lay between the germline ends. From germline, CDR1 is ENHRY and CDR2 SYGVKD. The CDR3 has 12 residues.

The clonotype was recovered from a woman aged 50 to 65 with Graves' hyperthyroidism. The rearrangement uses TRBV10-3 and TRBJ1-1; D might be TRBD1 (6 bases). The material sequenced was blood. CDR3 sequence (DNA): TGTGCCATCAGCCGAGGGGGCACTGAAGCTTTCTTT. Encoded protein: CAISRGGTEAFF.